These 10 T cell receptor beta chains were sequenced from one sample in a study of CXCR3-negative and CXCR3-positive naive CD8 T cells. Findings of the study overall: TRB CDR3s were more hydrophobic in CXCR3-positive than in CXCR3-negative naive cells.

These receptors' targets are unknown. Preparation of TRB cDNA libraries relied on 5' RACE carrying UMI labels. TCRdb reprocessed the 5' RACE reads and reports one entry per CDR3 protein, with no DNA. The table lists roughly 130,000 distinct CDR3 sequences, with about 0.61% in the top ten. Sequenced: naive CXCR3+ CD8+ T cells from blood. The subset: CD45RO-CCR7+CD27+CD95- naive CD8+ T cells expressing CXCR3 (TNR3+). These receptors were obtained from a human donor in good health. Some clones in this sample may be carry-over from other donors' samples.

The CDR3 sequence: CASSLFSGGLENTIYF. The rearrangement links TRBV4-3 to TRBJ1-3; TCRdb designates TRBD1, a call that cannot be tested without DNA. CDR1 LGHNA and CDR2 YSLEER come from the germline V gene. The CDR3 runs to 16 residues.

The chain couples TRBV7-9 to TRBJ2-5; lacking DNA, the TRBD1 call made by TCRdb goes unchecked. The CDR3 sequence is 15 residues long. Germline values: CDR1 SEHNR, CDR2 FQNEAQ (reference sequence). The CDR3 sequence is CASSYEGARMETQYF. The full variable domain, rest sourced from reference TRBV7-9 and TRBJ2-5, is DTGVSQNPRHKITKRGQNVTFRCDPISEHNRLYWYRQTLGQGPEFLTYFQNEAQLEKSRLLSDRFSAERPKGSFSTLEIQRTEQGDSAMYLCASSYEGARMETQYFGPGTRLLVL.

This chain connects TRBV12-3 or TRBV12-4 to TRBJ1-4. The CDR3 loop spans 14 amino acids. CDR3 amino acids: CASSWEEGLRKLFF.

This chain links TRBV7-9 with TRBJ1-6; TCRdb picks TRBD1, but there is no DNA to check that call. The CDR3 contains 15 residues. The germline V gene has CDR1 SEHNR and CDR2 FQNEAQ (reference sequence). Here the CDR3 reads CASSSMTGVNSPLHF.

J is TRBJ2-7 and V is TRBV20-1; without DNA, the TCRdb call of TRBD2 cannot be checked. CDR1 and CDR2 from the germline V gene are DFQATT and SNEGSKA (reference sequence). The length of the CDR3 is 15 residues. CDR3 residues: CSARDGGLAAYEQYF.

The V gene is TRBV20-1, the J gene TRBJ2-7. This CDR3 is built from 12 residues. The V gene's germline CDR1 is DFQATT and CDR2 SNEGSKA (reference sequence). CDR3 loop: CSAKDTTYEQYF.

V is TRBV5-1 and J is TRBJ1-1; TCRdb reports TRBD1, a call that lacks DNA to check it against. The CDR3 runs 15 residues. Per the germline V gene, CDR1 is SGHRS and CDR2 is YFSETQ. The CDR3 reads CASSPVGGHNTEAFF.

CDR3 residues: CSVEAGTGHNEQFF. This chain joins TRBV29-1 and TRBJ2-1; TCRdb outputs TRBD1, but without DNA this stays unchecked. This CDR3 is built from 14 residues. CDR1 SQVTM and CDR2 ANQGSEA come from the germline V gene.

The V call is TRBV5-6, the J call TRBJ2-2. Per the germline V gene, CDR1 is SGHDT and CDR2 is YYEEEE. The CDR3 length is 15 residues. CDR3 region: CASSLAESNTGELFF.

This sequence joins TRBV28 and TRBJ2-3; TCRdb returns TRBD1, unconfirmable since there is no DNA. The CDR3 is 13 residues long. Germline assignment: CDR1 MDHEN and CDR2 SYDVKM. The CDR3 reads CASRDRVTDTQYF.